This TCR beta chain was recovered during a study of blood T cell repertoires in COVID-19. Data came from immunoSEQ multiplex PCR; TCRdb stores just in-frame clones and leaves some out. The sample has 120,000 or so clones; approximately 83% are singletons. Germline CDR1 reads SEHNR; CDR2 reads FQNEAQ (reference sequence). This CDR3 region has 16 residues. Trimming cost V 2 bases and J 8 bases; bases outside gene matches: 7. The chain is built from TRBV7-9 and TRBJ2-1; TRBD2 aligns across 12 bases. The sequence was obtained from a man older than 75 with active or convalescent COVID-19. Sequenced sample: peripheral blood. CDR3: CASSLYATSGSHEQFF. The CDR3 bases are TGTGCCAGCAGCTTATATGCGACTAGCGGGAGCCATGAGCAGTTCTTC.